This T cell receptor beta chain was profiled in a study of T cells expressing NK-cell markers. TCRdb reanalyzed the 5' RACE reads and collapses them to one entry per CDR3 protein, without DNA. This sample's table has hundreds of thousands of distinct CDR3 sequences. Germline V CDR1 and CDR2: LGHDT, YNNKEL (reference sequence). This CDR3 contains 13 residues. The receptor's source is a woman between 18 and 69 years old in good health. The sample comprised blood T cells: a sorted CD56 or NKG2C T cell subset, CD4+ or CD8+ T cells, or bulk PBMC T cells (not recorded which). The chain carries TRBV3-1 and TRBJ1-3. The CDR3 sequence is CASNPKGGNTIYF.